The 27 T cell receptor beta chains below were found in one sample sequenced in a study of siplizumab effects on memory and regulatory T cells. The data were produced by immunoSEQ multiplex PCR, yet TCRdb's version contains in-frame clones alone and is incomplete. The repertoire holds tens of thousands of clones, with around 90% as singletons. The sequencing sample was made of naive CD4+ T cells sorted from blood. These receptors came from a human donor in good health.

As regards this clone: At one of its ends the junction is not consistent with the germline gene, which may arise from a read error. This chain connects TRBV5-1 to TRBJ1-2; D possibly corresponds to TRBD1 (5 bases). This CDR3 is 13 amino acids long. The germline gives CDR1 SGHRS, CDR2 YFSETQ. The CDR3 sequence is CASSLGTRQGYTF. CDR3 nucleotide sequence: TGTGCCAGCAGCTTGGGGACCCGACAGGGCTACACCTTC.

CDR3 DNA: TGTGCCAGTAAGATACAGGGGACCAACTATGGCTACACCTTC. Its translation is CASKIQGTNYGYTF. The chain recombines TRBV19 with TRBJ1-2; 7 bases map to TRBD1. The germline V gene encodes CDR1 LNHDA and CDR2 SQIVND (reference sequence). The junction had 7 bases not matched to a gene; V was cut back by 7 bases and J by 2 bases. The CDR3 is 14 amino acids. The complete variable domain, with remaining parts taken from reference TRBV19 and TRBJ1-2, reads DGGITQSPKYLFRKEGQNVTLSCEQNLNHDAMYWYRQDPGQGLRLIYYSQIVNDFQKGDIAEGYSVSREKKESFPLTVTSAQKNPTAFYLCASKIQGTNYGYTFGSGTRLTVV.

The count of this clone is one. The CDR3 region has the DNA TGCAGCGTTGTTGTGAGGGGGCGAGACACTGAAGCTTTCTTT. As protein: CSVVVRGRDTEAFF. This chain uses TRBV29-1 with TRBJ1-1; 7 bases map to TRBD1. Germline CDR1 is SQVTM and CDR2 is ANQGSEA. This CDR3 is 14 amino acids long. The V segment lost 4 bases and the J segment 3 bases; nucleotides outside the gene matches: 8.

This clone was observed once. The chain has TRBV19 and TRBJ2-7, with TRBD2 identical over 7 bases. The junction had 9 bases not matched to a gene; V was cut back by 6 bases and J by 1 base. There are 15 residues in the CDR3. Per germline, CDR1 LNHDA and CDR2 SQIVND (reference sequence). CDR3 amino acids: CASRQAGTSSYEQYF. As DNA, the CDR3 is TGTGCCAGTAGACAAGCGGGAACGAGTTCCTACGAGCAGTACTTC.

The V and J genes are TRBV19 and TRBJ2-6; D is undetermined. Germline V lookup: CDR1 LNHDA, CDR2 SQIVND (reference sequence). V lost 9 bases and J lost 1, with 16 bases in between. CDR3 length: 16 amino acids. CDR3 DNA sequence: TGTGCCAGCAACCGCGGTTACGAATCTGGGGCCAACGTCCTGACTTTC. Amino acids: CASNRGYESGANVLTF.

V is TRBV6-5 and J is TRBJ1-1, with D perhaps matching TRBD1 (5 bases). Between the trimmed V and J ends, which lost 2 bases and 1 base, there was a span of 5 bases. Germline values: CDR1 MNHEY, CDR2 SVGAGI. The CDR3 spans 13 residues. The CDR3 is CASSYGQNTEAFF. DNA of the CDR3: TGTGCCAGCAGTTACGGACAGAACACTGAAGCTTTCTTT.

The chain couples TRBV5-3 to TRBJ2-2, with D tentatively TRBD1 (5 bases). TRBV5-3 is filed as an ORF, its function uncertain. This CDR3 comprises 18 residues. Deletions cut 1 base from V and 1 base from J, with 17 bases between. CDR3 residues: CARSLFSGAGQNTGELFF. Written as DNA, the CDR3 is TGTGCCAGAAGCTTGTTCTCCGGAGCAGGGCAGAACACCGGGGAGCTGTTTTTT.

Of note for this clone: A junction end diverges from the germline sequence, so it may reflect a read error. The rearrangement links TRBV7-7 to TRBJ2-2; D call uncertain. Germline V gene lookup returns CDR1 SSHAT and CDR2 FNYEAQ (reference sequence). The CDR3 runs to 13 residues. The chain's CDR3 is CASRPENTGELFF. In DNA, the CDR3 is TGTGCTAGCAGGCCAGAGAACACCGGGGAGCTGTTTTTT.

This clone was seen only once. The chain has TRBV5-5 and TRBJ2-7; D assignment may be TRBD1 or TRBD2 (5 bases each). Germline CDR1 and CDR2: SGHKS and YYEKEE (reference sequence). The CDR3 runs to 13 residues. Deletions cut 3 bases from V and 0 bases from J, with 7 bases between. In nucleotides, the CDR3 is TGTGCCAGCAGCTGGGACCGCTCCTACGAGCAGTACTTC. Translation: CASSWDRSYEQYF. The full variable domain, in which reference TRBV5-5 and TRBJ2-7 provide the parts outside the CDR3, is DAGVTQSPTHLIKTRGQQVTLRCSPISGHKSVSWYQQVLGQGPQFIFQYYEKEERGRGNFPDRFSARQFPNYSSELNVNALLLGDSALYLCASSWDRSYEQYFGPGTRLTVT.

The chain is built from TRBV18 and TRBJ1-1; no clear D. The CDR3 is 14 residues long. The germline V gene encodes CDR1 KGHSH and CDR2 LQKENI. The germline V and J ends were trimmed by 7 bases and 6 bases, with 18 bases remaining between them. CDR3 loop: CASFSLTGTSEAFF. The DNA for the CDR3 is TGTGCCAGCTTTTCCCTCACGGGCACCTCTGAAGCTTTCTTT.

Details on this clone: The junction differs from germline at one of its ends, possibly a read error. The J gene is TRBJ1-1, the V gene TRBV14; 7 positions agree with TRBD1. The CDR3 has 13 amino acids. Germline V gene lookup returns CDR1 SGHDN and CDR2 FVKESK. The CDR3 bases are TGTGCCAGCACACAGGGGTTGAACACTGAAACTTTCTTT. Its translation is CASTQGLNTETFF. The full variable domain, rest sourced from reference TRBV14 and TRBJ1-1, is EAGVTQFPSHSVIEKGQTVTLRCDPISGHDNLYWYRRVMGKEIKFLLHFVKESKQDESGMPNNRFLAERTGGTYSTLKVQPAELEDSGVYFCASTQGLNTETFFGQGTRLTVV.

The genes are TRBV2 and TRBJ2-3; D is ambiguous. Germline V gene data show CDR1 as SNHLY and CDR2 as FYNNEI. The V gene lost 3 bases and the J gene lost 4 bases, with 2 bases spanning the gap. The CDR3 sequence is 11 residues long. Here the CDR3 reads CASSDPDTQYF. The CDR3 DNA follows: TGTGCCAGCAGTGACCCAGATACGCAGTATTTT.

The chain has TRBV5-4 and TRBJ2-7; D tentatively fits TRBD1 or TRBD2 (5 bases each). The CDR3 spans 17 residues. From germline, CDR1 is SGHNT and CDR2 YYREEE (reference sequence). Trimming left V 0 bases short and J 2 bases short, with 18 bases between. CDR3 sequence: CASSLAGTPSIPYEQYF. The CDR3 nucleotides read TGTGCCAGCAGCTTGGCAGGGACGCCCTCGATCCCCTACGAGCAGTACTTC.

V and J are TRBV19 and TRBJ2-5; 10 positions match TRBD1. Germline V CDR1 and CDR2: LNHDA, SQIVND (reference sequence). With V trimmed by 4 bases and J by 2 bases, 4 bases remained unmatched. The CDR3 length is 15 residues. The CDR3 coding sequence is TGTGCCAGTAGTACCAGACAGGGGGCTCAAGAGACCCAGTACTTC. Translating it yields CASSTRQGAQETQYF. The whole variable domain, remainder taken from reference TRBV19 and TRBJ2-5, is DGGITQSPKYLFRKEGQNVTLSCEQNLNHDAMYWYRQDPGQGLRLIYYSQIVNDFQKGDIAEGYSVSREKKESFPLTVTSAQKNPTAFYLCASSTRQGAQETQYFGPGTRLLVL.

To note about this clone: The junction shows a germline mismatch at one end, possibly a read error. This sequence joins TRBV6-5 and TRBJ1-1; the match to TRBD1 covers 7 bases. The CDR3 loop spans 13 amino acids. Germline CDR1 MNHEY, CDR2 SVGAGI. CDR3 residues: CASSYFRTGEDFF. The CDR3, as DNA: TGTGCCAGCAGTTATTTTCGAACAGGGGAAGATTTCTTT.

CDR3: CASSLSGRVNNEQFF. The CDR3 DNA reads as TGTGCCAGCAGCCTCAGCGGGAGGGTTAACAATGAGCAGTTCTTC. This chain connects TRBV7-3 to TRBJ2-1; 10 bases agree with TRBD2. V lost 5 bases and J lost 5; bases outside the gene matches: 6. The CDR3 is 15 residues long. Per germline, CDR1 SGHTA and CDR2 FQGTGA.

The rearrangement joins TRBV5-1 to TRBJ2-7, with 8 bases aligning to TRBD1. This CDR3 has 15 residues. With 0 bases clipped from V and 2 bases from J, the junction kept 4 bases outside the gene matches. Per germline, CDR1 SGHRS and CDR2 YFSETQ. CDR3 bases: TGCGCCAGCAGCTTGGCAGGGACAGGACCCTACGAGCAGTACTTC. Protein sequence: CASSLAGTGPYEQYF. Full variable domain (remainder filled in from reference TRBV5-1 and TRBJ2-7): KAGVTQTPRYLIKTRGQQVTLSCSPISGHRSVSWYQQTPGQGLQFLFEYFSETQRNKGNFPGRFSGRQFSNSRSEMNVSTLELGDSALYLCASSLAGTGPYEQYFGPGTRLTVT.

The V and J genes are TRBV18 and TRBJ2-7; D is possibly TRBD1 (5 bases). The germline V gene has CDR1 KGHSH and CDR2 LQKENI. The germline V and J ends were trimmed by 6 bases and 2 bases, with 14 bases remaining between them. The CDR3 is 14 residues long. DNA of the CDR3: TGTGCCAGCTCGGAGACAGACCCCGCCTACGAGCAGTACTTC. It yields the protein CASSETDPAYEQYF.

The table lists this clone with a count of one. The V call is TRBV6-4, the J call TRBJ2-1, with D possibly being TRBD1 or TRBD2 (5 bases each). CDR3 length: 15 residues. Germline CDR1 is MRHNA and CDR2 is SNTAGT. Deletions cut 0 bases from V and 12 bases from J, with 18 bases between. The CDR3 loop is CASSDSAGYRRVQFF. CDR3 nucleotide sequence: TGTGCCAGCAGTGACTCGGCGGGTTACAGGAGAGTGCAGTTCTTC.

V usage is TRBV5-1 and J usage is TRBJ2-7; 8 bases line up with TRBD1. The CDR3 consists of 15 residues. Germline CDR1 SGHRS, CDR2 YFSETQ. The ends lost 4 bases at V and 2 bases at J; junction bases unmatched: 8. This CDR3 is CASSPLETGAYEQYF. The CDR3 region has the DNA TGCGCCAGCAGCCCCCTCGAGACAGGGGCCTACGAGCAGTACTTC.

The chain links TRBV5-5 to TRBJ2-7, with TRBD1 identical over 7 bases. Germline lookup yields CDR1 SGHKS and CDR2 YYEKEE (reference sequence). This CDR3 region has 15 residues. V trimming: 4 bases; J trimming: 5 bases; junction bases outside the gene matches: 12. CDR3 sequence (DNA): TGTGCCAGCAGCCTGAACCAGGGGGAAAGAGACGAGCAGTACTTC. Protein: CASSLNQGERDEQYF.

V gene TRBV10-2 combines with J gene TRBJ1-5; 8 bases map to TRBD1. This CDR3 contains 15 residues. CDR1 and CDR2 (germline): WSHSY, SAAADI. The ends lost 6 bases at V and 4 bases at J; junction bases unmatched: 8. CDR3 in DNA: TGCGCCAGCAGAGACGACAGGGGTGGTAATCAGCCCCAGCATTTT. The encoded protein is CASRDDRGGNQPQHF.

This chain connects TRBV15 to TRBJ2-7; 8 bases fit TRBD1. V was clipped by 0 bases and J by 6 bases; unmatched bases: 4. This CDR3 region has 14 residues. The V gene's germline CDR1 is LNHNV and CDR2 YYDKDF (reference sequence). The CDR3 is CATSREVQGVEQYF. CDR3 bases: TGTGCCACCAGCAGAGAGGTACAGGGGGTCGAGCAGTACTTC.

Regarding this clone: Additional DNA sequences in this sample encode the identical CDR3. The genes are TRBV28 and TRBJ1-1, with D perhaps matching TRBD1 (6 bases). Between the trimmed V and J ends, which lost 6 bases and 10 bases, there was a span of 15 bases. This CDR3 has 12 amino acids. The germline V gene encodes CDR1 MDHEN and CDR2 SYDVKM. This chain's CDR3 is CASRRSKGGAFF. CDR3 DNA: TGTGCCAGCAGGCGTTCAAAAGGGGGAGCTTTCTTT.

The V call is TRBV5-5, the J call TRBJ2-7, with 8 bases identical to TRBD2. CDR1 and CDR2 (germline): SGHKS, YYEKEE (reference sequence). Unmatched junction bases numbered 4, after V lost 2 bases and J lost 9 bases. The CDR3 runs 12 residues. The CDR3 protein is CASSLGLAGQYF. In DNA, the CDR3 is TGTGCCAGCAGCTTAGGGCTAGCGGGGCAGTACTTC.

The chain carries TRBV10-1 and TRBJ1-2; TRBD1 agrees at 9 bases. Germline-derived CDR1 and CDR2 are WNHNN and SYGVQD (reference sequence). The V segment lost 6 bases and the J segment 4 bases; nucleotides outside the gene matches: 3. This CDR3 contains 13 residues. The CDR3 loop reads CASSAGQGYGYTF. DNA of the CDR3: TGCGCCAGCAGCGCGGGACAGGGCTATGGCTACACCTTC.

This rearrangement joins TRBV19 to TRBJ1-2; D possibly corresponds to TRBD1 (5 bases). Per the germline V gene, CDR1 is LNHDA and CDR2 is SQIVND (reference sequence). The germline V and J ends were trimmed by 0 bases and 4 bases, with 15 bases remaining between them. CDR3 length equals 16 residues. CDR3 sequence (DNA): TGTGCCAGTAGTATAGATCTGGGGGGGAAGAGCTATGGCTACACCTTC. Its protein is CASSIDLGGKSYGYTF.